This is a list of T cell receptor beta chains from one sample in a study of T cell repertoires in cytomegalovirus infection. Using its own MiXCR run on the reads, TCRdb lists one record per CDR3 protein. In the table there are 900,000 to 950,000 distinct CDR3 sequences, around 30% of which are singletons. These TCRs are of unknown antigen specificity. Specimen: cultured CD8+ T cells from PBMCs, collected from culture after CMV antigen stimulation. Receptors originate from a human donor in good health (CMV status not recorded). Some clones in this sample may be carry-over from other donors' samples. Each CDR3 is given with its conserved first and last residue. D genes are given only for firm matches. Only some rows state a clone size, as once, few, many or a class for expanded clones.

j_call	v_call	clone_size	d_call	cdr3_nt	cdr3_aa
TRBJ2-3	TRBV27	-	-	TGTGCCAGCGGGGGGGCCGTCGATACGCAGTATTTT	CASGGAVDTQYF
TRBJ2-5	TRBV7-9	-	-	TGTGCCAGCAGCTCCACGGGGGGCCTTCAAGAGACCCAGTACTTC	CASSSTGGLQETQYF
TRBJ2-1	TRBV24-1	many	TRBD2	TGTGCCACCAGTGGCTCGGGACTAGCGGGGGGCAATTCCTACAATGAGCAGTTCTTC	CATSGSGLAGGNSYNEQFF
TRBJ1-4	TRBV6-6	few	-	TGTGCCAGCAGTTACCCGAACGTACCTGAGAGGCAGGGTGCTTTTGTCGGAGAGGAAAAACTGTTTTTT	CASSYPNVPERQGAFVGEEKLFF
TRBJ2-4	TRBV12-3/TRBV12-4	many	TRBD2	TGTGCCAGCAGACCCCCGGGGGGGCCGGGACGAAACATTCAGTACTTC	CASRPPGGPGRNIQYF
TRBJ2-4	TRBV6-1	-	-	TGTGCCAGCAGGCCGGACAGACGGATGGATGACATTCAGTACTTC	CASRPDRRMDDIQYF
TRBJ1-1	TRBV5-1	few	-	TGCGCCAGCAGCTTGGGTACGGGAGTGGACACTGAAGCTTTCTTT	CASSLGTGVDTEAFF
TRBJ2-2	TRBV2	few	-	TGTGCCAGCAGTGAAAATGGGGCTCACTTTCCCGGGGAGCTGTTTTTT	CASSENGAHFPGELFF
TRBJ1-1	TRBV14	-	-	TGTGCCAGCAGCTATGGGCCGGGGCTTGAAGCTTTCTTT	CASSYGPGLEAFF
TRBJ1-1	TRBV10-3	few	-	TGTGCCATCAGCCAGGGAGGACCCGCTGAAGCTTTCTTT	CAISQGGPAEAFF
TRBJ1-2	TRBV2	-	-	TGTGCCAGCACCGGGGACTTGGGCGGCTACACCTTC	CASTGDLGGYTF
TRBJ2-1	TRBV7-3	many	-	TGTGCCAGCTCCCCTAGTCCGGCCCCTGGGCGGGAGCAGTTCTTC	CASSPSPAPGREQFF
TRBJ2-3	TRBV19	-	-	TGTGCCAGTAGTATGGCGAGGACAGATACGCAGTATTTT	CASSMARTDTQYF
TRBJ1-1	TRBV7-2	many	-	TGTGCCAGCAGCTTAGAGGAAGGGGGTGGTGGTGAAGCTTTCTTT	CASSLEEGGGGEAFF
TRBJ2-7	TRBV27	few	-	TGTGCCAGCAGTAGACTTGGGGCCTACGAGCAGTACTTC	CASSRLGAYEQYF
TRBJ2-5	TRBV12-3/TRBV12-4	-	TRBD2	TGTGCCAGCACTTTCTACGTCGGTAGCGGGGCCACAAGGGAGACCCAGTACTTC	CASTFYVGSGATRETQYF
TRBJ1-4	TRBV20-1	-	-	TGCAGTGCTAGAGTTGGAGGAAAAGAAAAACTGTTTTTT	CSARVGGKEKLFF
TRBJ2-1	TRBV7-3	few	TRBD2	TGTGCCGGAGAGGAGCGGGGGGGAGATGAGCAGTTCTTC	CAGEERGGDEQFF
TRBJ2-1	TRBV10-2	-	-	TGCGCCAGCTTTGCGGACTATTACAATGAGCAGTTCTTC	CASFADYYNEQFF
TRBJ2-4	TRBV4-2	-	-	TGTGCCAGCAGCCAAGATGAGGAGGGGGGCGCCAAAAACATTCAGTACTTC	CASSQDEEGGAKNIQYF
TRBJ2-2	TRBV28	-	-	TGTACCAGCAGTTATACAGGGACGGGCGGGGAGCTGTTTTTT	CTSSYTGTGGELFF
TRBJ2-7	TRBV7-9	-	-	TGTGCCAGCAGCAACGGGTGGTCCACCTACGAGCAGTACTTC	CASSNGWSTYEQYF